These 22 T cell receptor beta chains were sequenced from one sample in a study of T cells in localized non-small cell lung cancer. Produced via immunoSEQ multiplex PCR; TCRdb's table is partial and in-frame only. The table records about 19,000 clones, 90% to 95% of them present only once. The starting material was peripheral blood, obtained before any cancer treatment. The receptors here all came from an older male donor with stage I squamous cell lung carcinoma.

The CDR3 coding sequence is TGCGCCAGCAGCTTGCTCGGGAGTGAAGAGACCCAGTACTTC. Its protein product is CASSLLGSEETQYF. V usage is TRBV5-1 and J usage is TRBJ2-5; D is perhaps TRBD2 (6 bases). Per the germline V gene, CDR1 is SGHRS and CDR2 is YFSETQ. V lost 1 base and J 3 bases, leaving 10 bases between the germline ends. The CDR3 consists of 14 residues.

J is TRBJ1-3 and V is TRBV5-1; 8 nucleotides align to TRBD1. Per the germline V gene, CDR1 is SGHRS and CDR2 is YFSETQ. After removal of 2 bases from V and 0 bases from J, the junction contained 7 bases not matched to a gene. The CDR3 has 17 residues. In DNA form, the CDR3 reads TGCGCCAGCAGCTTACAGGGGGATAGGGGCTCTGGAAACACCATATATTTT. This gives the protein CASSLQGDRGSGNTIYF. Full variable domain (missing parts from reference TRBV5-1 and TRBJ1-3): KAGVTQTPRYLIKTRGQQVTLSCSPISGHRSVSWYQQTPGQGLQFLFEYFSETQRNKGNFPGRFSGRQFSNSRSEMNVSTLELGDSALYLCASSLQGDRGSGNTIYFGEGSWLTVV.

The chain recombines TRBV4-1 with TRBJ2-5, with TRBD1 as a possible D gene (7 bases). CDR1 is MGHRA and CDR2 is YSYEKL in the germline V gene. Trimming pared 3 bases from V and 4 bases from J, leaving 15 bases between. This CDR3 has 15 residues. CDR3 in DNA: TGCGCCAGCAGCCAGGGGACAGACGGGGGAGAGACCCAGTACTTC. It is translated as CASSQGTDGGETQYF.

The genes are TRBV7-3 and TRBJ2-3; the D is unclear. CDR1 and CDR2 from the germline V gene are SGHTA and FQGTGA. The CDR3 contains 13 residues. V lost 7 bases to trimming and J lost 0 bases, with 8 bases between them. CDR3 amino acids: CASKRTSTDTQYF. The CDR3 coding sequence is TGTGCCAGCAAAAGAACTAGCACAGATACGCAGTATTTT.

The rearrangement uses TRBV2 and TRBJ1-2; possible D gene TRBD1, 5 bases. The germline V gene encodes CDR1 SNHLY and CDR2 FYNNEI. This CDR3 region has 16 residues. The V gene lost 2 bases and the J gene lost 4 bases, with 17 bases spanning the gap. The CDR3 region has the DNA TGTGCCAGCAGTGAAAAGGCGGCCCAGGGCCCCTATGGCTACACCTTC. Protein product: CASSEKAAQGPYGYTF.

The DNA of the CDR3 is TGCGCCAGCAGCTTGGAAGTGGGTACTAGCACAGATACGCAGTATTTT. Translating gives CASSLEVGTSTDTQYF. The chain carries TRBV5-1 and TRBJ2-3; D call uncertain. This CDR3 is 16 amino acids long. Germline loops: CDR1 SGHRS, CDR2 YFSETQ. Trimming took 0 bases from V and 0 from J, leaving 11 bases between them.

The chain uses TRBV7-3 and TRBJ2-3; D uncertain. Germline V gene lookup returns CDR1 SGHTA and CDR2 FQGTGA. Between the trimmed V and J ends, which lost 1 base and 5 bases, there was a span of 10 bases. This CDR3 spans 14 amino acids. The CDR3 bases are TGTGCCAGCAGCTTAAGTTACTCGGGAGATACGCAGTATTTT. This codes for CASSLSYSGDTQYF.

The chain has TRBV5-1 and TRBJ2-1; TRBD2 might be the D (5 bases). V gave up 0 bases and J gave up 3 bases, with 7 bases separating them. The CDR3 consists of 14 residues. The germline gives CDR1 SGHRS, CDR2 YFSETQ. The CDR3 here is CASSLALVYNEQFF. Here the CDR3 DNA reads TGCGCCAGCAGCTTGGCACTAGTCTACAATGAGCAGTTCTTC.

This chain links TRBV10-3 with TRBJ2-6; no clear D gene. The V gene's germline CDR1 is ENHRY and CDR2 SYGVKD. The CDR3 loop spans 17 amino acids. Trimming pared 0 bases from V and 0 bases from J, leaving 9 bases between. CDR3 coding DNA: TGTGCCATCAGTGAGTCGTCTTCTCTCTCTGGGGCCAACGTCCTGACTTTC. It yields the protein CAISESSSLSGANVLTF.

The chain has TRBV10-1 and TRBJ2-3; the D gene is possibly TRBD2 (7 bases). The CDR3 contains 13 residues. Germline V lookup: CDR1 WNHNN, CDR2 SYGVQD (reference sequence). V was clipped by 6 bases and J by 10 bases, with 17 bases between them. CDR3 bases: TGCGCCAGCAGAGCCGGGGGGACACATTCGCAGTATTTT. This sequence encodes CASRAGGTHSQYF.

The CDR3 sequence: CASSRGRVNLGYEQYF. For the CDR3, the DNA is TGCGCCAGCAGTCGTGGCAGGGTGAATCTTGGCTACGAGCAGTACTTC. The chain has TRBV23-1 and TRBJ2-7; TRBD1 is a possible D gene (5 bases). TRBV23-1 is filed as an ORF, its function uncertain. The length of the CDR3 is 16 residues. V was trimmed by 4 bases and J by 3 bases, leaving 19 bases between them.

The gene calls are TRBV7-2 and TRBJ1-4; tentative D call: TRBD1 (6 bases). Germline V gene lookup returns CDR1 SGHTA and CDR2 FQGNSA. V was pared by 5 bases and J by 3 bases, with 13 bases between. CDR3 length equals 15 residues. The CDR3, as DNA: TGTGCCAGCAGCCATGCAGGGGAACCTAATGAAAAACTGTTTTTT. Protein sequence: CASSHAGEPNEKLFF. The whole variable domain, filled in from reference TRBV7-2 and TRBJ1-4, reads GAGVSQSPSNKVTEKGKDVELRCDPISGHTALYWYRQSLGQGLEFLIYFQGNSAPDKSGLPSDRFSAERTGGSVSTLTIQRTQQEDSAVYLCASSHAGEPNEKLFFGSGTQLSVL.

This chain joins TRBV2 and TRBJ1-6; no clear D gene. Per the germline V gene, CDR1 is SNHLY and CDR2 is FYNNEI. The CDR3 is made up of 13 amino acids. V was cut by 1 base and J by 14 bases, with 12 bases left in between. The CDR3 loop is CASSEETGTTLHF. CDR3 nucleotides: TGTGCCAGCAGTGAAGAAACGGGAACAACCCTCCACTTT.

The J gene is TRBJ2-3, the V gene TRBV2; 13 bases are a match to TRBD2. The germline gives CDR1 SNHLY, CDR2 FYNNEI. The J segment lost 4 bases and the V segment lost 9 bases, leaving 7 bases of the junction unmatched. The CDR3 runs 15 residues. CDR3: CASERLAGGADTQYF. CDR3 bases: TGTGCCAGTGAACGACTAGCGGGAGGCGCAGATACGCAGTATTTT.

V is TRBV9 and J is TRBJ2-5; D is uncertain. V lost 0 bases and J 3 bases, leaving 9 bases between the germline ends. This CDR3 comprises 14 residues. Germline V CDR1 and CDR2: SGDLS, YYNGEE. DNA for the CDR3: TGTGCCAGCAGCGTAGTAGGCAACAAAGAGACCCAGTACTTC. Encoded protein: CASSVVGNKETQYF.

The J gene is TRBJ2-7, the V gene TRBV15; 7 bases line up with TRBD1. CDR1 and CDR2 (germline): LNHNV, YYDKDF (reference sequence). V dropped 3 bases and J dropped 7; count of bases not matched to a gene: 12. The CDR3 totals 15 residues. The DNA of the CDR3 is TGTGCCACCAGCAGTGTCGGGACAGTGAATATGGAGCAGTACTTC. Amino acid sequence: CATSSVGTVNMEQYF.

This clone was detected once. This chain uses TRBV4-1 with TRBJ2-7; D is possibly TRBD2 (6 bases). V lost 4 bases and J 3 bases, leaving 19 bases between the germline ends. Germline values: CDR1 MGHRA, CDR2 YSYEKL. CDR3 length: 16 amino acids. CDR3 bases: TGCGCCAGCAGCCGGTCGGGGGATAGTCTCCTCTACGAGCAGTACTTC. Translated, it gives CASSRSGDSLLYEQYF.

V is TRBV30 and J is TRBJ2-5; D remains unclear. The CDR3 length is 15 residues. Germline V gene data show CDR1 as GTSNPN and CDR2 as SVGIG (reference sequence). The V gene lost 1 base and the J gene lost 1 base, with 13 bases spanning the gap. Written as DNA, the CDR3 is TGTGCCTGGAGTGCCCCGGGTGTGGGCCAAGAGACCCAGTACTTC. Protein sequence: CAWSAPGVGQETQYF.

The chain carries TRBV5-1 and TRBJ2-3, with D unclear. The CDR3 has 14 residues. The germline V gene encodes CDR1 SGHRS and CDR2 YFSETQ. Trimming took 0 bases from V and 2 from J, leaving 7 bases between them. The CDR3 bases are TGCGCCAGCAGCTTGGACAGAAACACAGATACGCAGTATTTT. This gives the protein CASSLDRNTDTQYF.

The chain links TRBV7-2 to TRBJ2-3; weak D call: TRBD2 (7 bases). The CDR3 runs to 15 residues. Trimming shortened V by 2 bases and J by 9 bases, and 18 bases separated the two germline ends. Per the germline V gene, CDR1 is SGHTA and CDR2 is FQGNSA. The CDR3 region has the DNA TGTGCCAGCAGCTTACAGGCGGGAGAGGGGGAGACGCAGTATTTT. The encoded protein is CASSLQAGEGETQYF.

The rearrangement uses TRBV14 and TRBJ1-4; no firm D call. Per the germline V gene, CDR1 is SGHDN and CDR2 is FVKESK. V dropped 5 bases and J dropped 5 bases, with 6 bases sitting between them. This CDR3 has 12 residues. CDR3 DNA: TGTGCCAGCAGCACCCAGAATGAAAAACTGTTTTTT. As protein: CASSTQNEKLFF.

A word on this clone: The identical CDR3 is also encoded by other nucleotide sequences in the sample. The chain employs TRBV7-2 and TRBJ1-2; 7 positions match TRBD1. CDR1 is SGHTA, CDR2 FQGNSA, per germline. The J segment lost 4 bases and the V segment lost 4 bases, leaving 3 bases of the junction unmatched. This CDR3 is built from 13 residues. This CDR3 is CASSSGQLYGYTF. Here the CDR3 DNA reads TGTGCCAGCAGCTCGGGACAGCTCTATGGCTACACCTTC.